A selection of T cell receptor beta chains follows, all from one sample in a study of beta chain features in type 1 diabetes. Repertoires were generated with immunoSEQ multiplex PCR, while TCRdb's copy carries only in-frame clones and drops some. The profile shows 300,000 to 350,000 clones, about 13% of them singletons. The sample was naive CD4+ T cells from blood. All receptors come from a woman between 18 and 29 years old with type 1 diabetes. CDR3s include the opening cysteine and the closing phenylalanine or tryptophan. A D gene is named only where the DNA matches it firmly. Size values are once, few and many counts, or a class for expanded clones, and some rows have none.

j_gene	len	d_gene	abundance	v_gene	CDR3nt	CDR3aa
TRBJ2-7	14	-	-	TRBV5-1	TGCGCCAGCAGCTTGGATCGGCGGTCCTACGAGCAGTACTTC	CASSLDRRSYEQYF
TRBJ1-2	17	TRBD1	-	TRBV15	TGTGCCACCAGCAGTGGGGAGACAGGGAGGTACGGCTATGGCTACACCTTC	CATSSGETGRYGYGYTF
TRBJ1-2	13	TRBD1	few	TRBV28	TGTGCCAGCAGTTCGGGACAGGGCGATGGCTACACCTTC	CASSSGQGDGYTF
TRBJ1-2	16	TRBD1	-	TRBV25-1	TGTGCCAGCAGTGTTCCCGGGACAGGGCTTAACTATGGCTACACCTTC	CASSVPGTGLNYGYTF
TRBJ2-3	14	TRBD1	few	TRBV5-4	TGTGCCAGCAGCTTCAGGGGGAGCACAGATACGCAGTATTTT	CASSFRGSTDTQYF
TRBJ2-5	14	TRBD1	-	TRBV14	TGTGCCAGCAGCCCCGGGACAGGGGTAGAGACCCAGTACTTC	CASSPGTGVETQYF
TRBJ1-2	15	TRBD1	-	TRBV4-3	TGCGCCAGCAGCCACCGGGACAGGGACGGTAAGGGCTACACCTTC	CASSHRDRDGKGYTF
TRBJ2-7	17	TRBD1	-	TRBV19	TGTGCCAGTCAACCGGTGCACCCGGGACAGGGAACCTACGAGCAGTACTTC	CASQPVHPGQGTYEQYF
TRBJ1-2	14	TRBD1	-	TRBV7-9	TGTGCCAGCAGCCCCGTCGGACAGGGTGATGGCTACACCTTC	CASSPVGQGDGYTF
TRBJ2-7	15	TRBD2	few	TRBV4-2	TGTGCCAGCAGCGAGGGACTAGCGGGACCCTACGAGCAGTACTTC	CASSEGLAGPYEQYF
TRBJ1-1	15	TRBD1	few	TRBV10-1	TGCGCCAGGGAGGGTGGGGACAGGCCGAACACTGAAGCTTTCTTT	CAREGGDRPNTEAFF
TRBJ2-7	14	-	-	TRBV19	TGTGCCAGCAGTATCGGGGAGCCTGCCTACGAGCAGTACTTC	CASSIGEPAYEQYF
TRBJ2-3	16	TRBD2	few	TRBV7-9	TGTGCCAGCAGCTTAGATGTAGCGGGAGGGCCAGATACGCAGTATTTT	CASSLDVAGGPDTQYF
TRBJ2-3	18	TRBD2	few	TRBV11-2	TGTGCCAGCAGCTCCGGGACTAGCGGGAGGGGGAATACAGATACGCAGTATTTT	CASSSGTSGRGNTDTQYF
TRBJ1-1	15	-	few	TRBV5-1	TGCGCCAGCAGCTTGGTCGGAGTCTTGAACACTGAAGCTTTCTTT	CASSLVGVLNTEAFF
TRBJ1-2	13	-	-	TRBV4-2	TGTGCCAGCAGCCAAGAGGGGGCGTTGGGCTACACCTTC	CASSQEGALGYTF
TRBJ2-7	14	TRBD2	few	TRBV7-9	TGTGCCAGCAGCTTGGGGGGGTCGTCGGTGGAGCAGTACTTC	CASSLGGSSVEQYF
TRBJ1-5	13	-	few	TRBV30	TGTGCCTGGACAGGGGATAGCAATCAGCCCCAGCATTTT	CAWTGDSNQPQHF
TRBJ1-4	15	-	-	TRBV18	TGTGCCAGCTCACTTCCGACAGAGGCTAATGAAAAACTGTTTTTT	CASSLPTEANEKLFF
TRBJ1-2	15	-	-	TRBV27	TGTGCCAGCAGTTTATCTCCAGGGGTATCGTATGGCTACACCTTC	CASSLSPGVSYGYTF
TRBJ2-5	14	-	few	TRBV7-2	TGTGCCAGCAGCTACAATCGTGGCCAAGAGACCCAGTACTTC	CASSYNRGQETQYF
TRBJ2-5	13	-	few	TRBV7-6	TGTGCCAGCAGCACCCCTGAGGGAGAGACCCAGTACTTC	CASSTPEGETQYF
TRBJ1-2	18	-	few	TRBV15	TGTGCCACCAGCAGACCGCTAGTGTGGCCGACTAAAACCTATGGCTACACCTTC	CATSRPLVWPTKTYGYTF